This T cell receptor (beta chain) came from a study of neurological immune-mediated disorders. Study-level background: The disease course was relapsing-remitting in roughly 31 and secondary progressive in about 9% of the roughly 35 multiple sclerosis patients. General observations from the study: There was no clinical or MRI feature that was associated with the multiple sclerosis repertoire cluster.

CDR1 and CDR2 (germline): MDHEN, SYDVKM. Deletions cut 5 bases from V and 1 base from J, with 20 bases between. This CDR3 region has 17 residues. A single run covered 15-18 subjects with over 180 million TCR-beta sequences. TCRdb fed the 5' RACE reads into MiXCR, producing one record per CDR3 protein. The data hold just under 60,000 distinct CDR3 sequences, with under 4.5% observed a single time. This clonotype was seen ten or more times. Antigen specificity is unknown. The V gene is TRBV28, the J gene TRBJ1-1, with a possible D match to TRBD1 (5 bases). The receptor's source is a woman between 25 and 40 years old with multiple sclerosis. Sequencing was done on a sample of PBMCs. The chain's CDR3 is CASSIRGGGYRNTEAFF. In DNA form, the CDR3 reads TGTGCCAGCAGTATCCGTGGGGGGGGTTATCGGAACACTGAAGCTTTCTTT.